The present entry profiles one T cell receptor (beta chain) with its context. This sample was taken from a study of PD-L1 blockade in urothelial cancer. Study at large: Analyses used blood from 3 weeks (second dose) and 6 weeks after treatment start.

Trimming cost V 1 base and J 1 base; bases outside gene matches: 4. The CDR3 is 16 amino acids. Germline assignment: CDR1 SGHTS and CDR2 YDEGEE. The time point: peripheral blood 6 weeks after treatment start. The repertoire was sequenced with immunoSEQ multiplex PCR; TCRdb's copy has only in-frame clones and lacks some. The data show about 130,000 clones, with around 86% seen just once and 2.4% held by the top ten. The sample here was PBMCs, taken around atezolizumab (anti-PD-L1) treatment. The chain recombines TRBV5-8 with TRBJ2-2; 7 bases line up with TRBD1. This TCR derives from a man aged 50-60 years with urothelial cancer. CDR3 nucleotide sequence: TGTGCCAGCAGCTTGAGGGGACAGCTGAACACCGGGGAGCTGTTTTTT. This encodes CASSLRGQLNTGELFF. Based on the CDR3 plus reference TRBV5-8 and TRBJ2-2, the full variable domain is EAGVTQSPTHLIKTRGQQATLRCSPISGHTSVYWYQQALGLGLQFLLWYDEGEERNRGNFPPRFSGRQFPNYSSELNVNALELEDSALYLCASSLRGQLNTGELFFGEGSRLTVL.